These 2 T cell receptor beta chains originate from one sample sequenced in a study of kidney transplant recipient with SARS-CoV-2 infection. A single record per CDR3 protein comes from TCRdb applying MiXCR to the reads. The sample has some 220,000 distinct CDR3 sequences, 29% seen once; the top ten hold around 7.8%. Sequenced material: a blood sample, taken at baseline and between days 110 and 120 from a kidney transplant recipient. These receptors all come from a male patient in his thirties who had COVID-19 and was a kidney transplant recipient. The graft donor may account for some of the T cells.

This clonotype came up many times. The V and J genes are TRBV5-4 and TRBJ1-2; D call uncertain. This CDR3 is 16 amino acids long. Trimming removed 4 bases at V and 4 bases at J, with 20 bases between. The germline V gene has CDR1 SGHNT and CDR2 YYREEE (reference sequence). The CDR3 DNA reads TGTGCCAGCAGCATGACCGTACCAGGAAAGACCTATGGCTACACCTTC. This translates into CASSMTVPGKTYGYTF.

The rearrangement links TRBV6-5 to TRBJ1-1, with a tentative D call TRBD1 (5 bases). Germline V gene sequence: CDR1 MNHEY, CDR2 SVGAGI. V lost 5 bases to trimming and J lost 3 bases, with 16 bases between them. The CDR3 is made up of 15 amino acids. This CDR3 reads CASSKTAGGDTEAFF. The CDR3 region has the DNA TGTGCCAGCAGTAAGACAGCGGGAGGGGACACTGAAGCTTTCTTT.